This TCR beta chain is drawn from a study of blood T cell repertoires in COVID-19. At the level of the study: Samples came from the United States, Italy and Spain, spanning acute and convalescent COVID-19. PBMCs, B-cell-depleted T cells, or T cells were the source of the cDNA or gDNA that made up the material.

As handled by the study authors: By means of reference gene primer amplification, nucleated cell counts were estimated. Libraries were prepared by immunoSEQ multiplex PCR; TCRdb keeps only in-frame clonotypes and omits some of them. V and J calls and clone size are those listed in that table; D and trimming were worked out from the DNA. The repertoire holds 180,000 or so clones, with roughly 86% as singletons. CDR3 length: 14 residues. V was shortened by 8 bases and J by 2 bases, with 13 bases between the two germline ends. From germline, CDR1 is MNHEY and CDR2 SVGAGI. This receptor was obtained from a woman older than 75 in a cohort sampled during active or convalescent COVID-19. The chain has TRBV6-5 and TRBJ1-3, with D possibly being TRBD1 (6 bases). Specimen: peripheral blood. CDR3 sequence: CASGSQGAGNTIYF. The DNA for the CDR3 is TGTGCCAGCGGCTCACAGGGTGCTGGAAACACCATATATTTT.